This T cell receptor beta chain emerged from a study of T cells in Graves' hyperthyroidism and ophthalmopathy. This clonotype was found a few times. Patients aged 18 to 65 had newly diagnosed hyperthyroidism that had lasted under 2 months. The trim removed 5 bases at V and 1 base at J, leaving 6 bases unmatched. Germline V gives CDR1 SGHVS, CDR2 FQNEAQ. The CDR3 loop spans 17 amino acids. Amplification of TCR beta CDR3 regions was performed using RNA transcripts as template. RT-PCR in the first round (using the HTBI primer set) targeted the TCR CDR3. TCRdb re-called the multiplex PCR reads through MiXCR, storing one row per CDR3 protein. The sample holds around 690,000 distinct CDR3 sequences; 17% are singletons and the top ten take 15% to 17%.

The TCR originated in a man in his fifties with Graves' hyperthyroidism. The chain couples TRBV7-8 to TRBJ2-1, with 12 bases that match TRBD2. Source material: blood. CDR3 DNA: TGTGCCAGCAGCCAAGGGGGGACTAGCGGGTCCTACAATGAGCAGTTCTTC. Translation: CASSQGGTSGSYNEQFF.